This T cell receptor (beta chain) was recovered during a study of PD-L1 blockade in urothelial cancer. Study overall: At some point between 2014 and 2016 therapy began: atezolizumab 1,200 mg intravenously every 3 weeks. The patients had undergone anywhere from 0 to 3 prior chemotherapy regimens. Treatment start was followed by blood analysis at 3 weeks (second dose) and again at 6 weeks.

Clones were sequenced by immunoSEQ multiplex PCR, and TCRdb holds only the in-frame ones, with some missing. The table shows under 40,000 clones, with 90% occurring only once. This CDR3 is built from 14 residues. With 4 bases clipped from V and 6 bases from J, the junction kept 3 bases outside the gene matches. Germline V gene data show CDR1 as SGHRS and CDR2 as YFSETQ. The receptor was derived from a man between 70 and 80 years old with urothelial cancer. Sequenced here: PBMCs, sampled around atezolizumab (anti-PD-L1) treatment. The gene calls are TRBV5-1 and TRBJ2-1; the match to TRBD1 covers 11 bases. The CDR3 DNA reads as TGCGCCAGCAGCACCGGGACAGGGGGCAATGAGCAGTTCTTC. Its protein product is CASSTGTGGNEQFF.